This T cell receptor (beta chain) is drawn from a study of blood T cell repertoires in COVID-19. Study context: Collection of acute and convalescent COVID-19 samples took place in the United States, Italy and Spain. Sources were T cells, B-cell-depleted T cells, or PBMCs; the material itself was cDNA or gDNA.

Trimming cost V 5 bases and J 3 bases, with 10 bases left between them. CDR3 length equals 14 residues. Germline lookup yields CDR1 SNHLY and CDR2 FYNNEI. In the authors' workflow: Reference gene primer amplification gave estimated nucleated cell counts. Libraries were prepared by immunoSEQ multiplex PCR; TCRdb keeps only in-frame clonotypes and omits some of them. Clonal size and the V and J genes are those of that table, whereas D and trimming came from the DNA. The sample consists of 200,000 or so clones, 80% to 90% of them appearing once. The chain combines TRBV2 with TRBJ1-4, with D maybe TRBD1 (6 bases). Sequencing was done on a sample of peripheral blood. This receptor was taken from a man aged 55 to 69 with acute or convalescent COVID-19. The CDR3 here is CASSSGGSNEKLFF. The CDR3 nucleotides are TGTGCCAGCAGTTCGGGGGGCTCTAATGAAAAACTGTTTTTT.